This TCR beta chain was sequenced for a study of blood T cell repertoires in COVID-19. Repertoires were generated with immunoSEQ multiplex PCR, while TCRdb's copy carries only in-frame clones and drops some. The repertoire holds 55,000 to 70,000 clones, with roughly 90% as singletons. Germline CDR1 reads MNHEY; CDR2 reads SVGEGT. The CDR3 consists of 15 residues. Trimming at V came to 5 bases and at J to 3 bases, leaving 7 bases not matched to a gene. The sample comprised peripheral blood. This TCR was sampled from a woman in her 50s with active or convalescent COVID-19. The rearrangement uses TRBV6-2 or TRBV6-3 and TRBJ2-3; TRBD2 agrees at 8 bases. CDR3: CASSPAGTRTDTQYF. The DNA for the CDR3 is TGTGCCAGCAGTCCCGCCGGGACTAGAACAGATACGCAGTATTTT.